This T cell receptor (beta chain) was found in a study of blood T cell repertoires in COVID-19. On the study more broadly: Samples representing acute and convalescent COVID-19 were sourced from the United States, Italy and Spain. Nucleic acid was either cDNA or gDNA, and it came from T cells, B-cell-depleted T cells, or PBMCs.

This CDR3 is 17 amino acids long. V lost 2 bases and J lost 5, with 20 bases in between. Germline CDR1 reads MNHEY; CDR2 reads SVGEGT. Per the authors' pipeline: The assay estimated nucleated cells by amplifying reference gene primers. Produced via immunoSEQ multiplex PCR; TCRdb's table is partial and in-frame only. For V, J and clone size, that table is used; D and trimming come from the DNA. The data show 200,000 to 250,000 clones, roughly four fifths seen once. The chain is built from TRBV6-2 or TRBV6-3 and TRBJ2-3, with D perhaps matching TRBD1 (5 bases). This clonotype was sampled from a woman aged 50 to 60 with acute or convalescent COVID-19. Sequences were obtained from peripheral blood. The CDR3 bases are TGTGCCAGCAGTTACGGTTGGGGCTATCCTGGTGGAGATACGCAGTATTTT. It is translated as CASSYGWGYPGGDTQYF.